What follows are 2 T cell receptor beta chains derived from one specimen sequenced in a study of blood T cell repertoires in COVID-19. The data were produced by immunoSEQ multiplex PCR, yet TCRdb's version contains in-frame clones alone and is incomplete. The sample consists of some 150,000 clones, 80% to 90% of them appearing once. Sequenced material: PBMCs or T cells enriched from blood (not recorded which). The receptors were sampled from a man aged 45 to 65 who had recovered from COVID-19.

The gene calls are TRBV30 and TRBJ1-5; D gene ambiguous. Trimming cost V 0 bases and J 1 base, with 13 bases left between them. The CDR3 consists of 16 residues. Germline V gene data show CDR1 as GTSNPN and CDR2 as SVGIG (reference sequence). CDR3 sequence: CAWSVHFSSSNQPQHF. The CDR3 nucleotides read TGTGCCTGGAGTGTACATTTTAGCAGCAGCAATCAGCCCCAGCATTTT. Drawing the rest from reference TRBV30 and TRBJ1-5, the complete variable domain is SQTIHQWPATLVQPVGSPLSLECTVEGTSNPNLYWYRQAAGRGLQLLFYSVGIGQISSEVPQNLSASRPQDRQFILSSKKLLLSDSGFYLCAWSVHFSSSNQPQHFGDGTRLSIL.

This rearrangement joins TRBV9 to TRBJ2-2; 7 nucleotides agree with TRBD1. Germline CDR1 SGDLS, CDR2 YYNGEE. This CDR3 comprises 18 residues. V shed 0 bases, J shed 3 bases, and the junction held 11 bases outside the gene matches. The CDR3 loop is CASSVATRQGLYTGELFF. CDR3 nucleotide sequence: TGTGCCAGCAGCGTAGCTACGCGACAGGGATTATACACCGGGGAGCTGTTTTTT.